These T cell receptor beta chains were read from a single sample in a study of beta chain features in type 1 diabetes. Generated by immunoSEQ multiplex PCR, the TCRdb table keeps only in-frame clones and is missing some. The sample includes hundreds of thousands of clones, more than 12% of them seen just once. The sample comprised naive CD4+ T cells from blood. All receptors derive from a man between 18 and 35 years old with type 1 diabetes. Each CDR3 is given with its conserved first and last residue. Each record gives: clone size, V gene, J gene, CDR3 protein. Expanded clones get a size class; other rows say once, few or many, or leave the size out.

-	TRBV7-9	TRBJ1-4	CASSNRQGSLFF
-	TRBV6-5	TRBJ2-2	CASSYWDRANTGELFF
few	TRBV2	TRBJ2-1	CASRGQGRNEQFF
-	TRBV7-9	TRBJ1-3	CASSLTGAGNTIYF
-	TRBV11-2	TRBJ2-1	CASSRSSGESYNEQFF
few	TRBV5-1	TRBJ2-3	CASSLGPIRTSGGRTDTQYF
-	TRBV14	TRBJ2-3	CASSQTISTDTQYF
few	TRBV7-2	TRBJ2-5	CASSLAGTSQETQYF
few	TRBV25-1	TRBJ2-7	CASSECGHEQYF
-	TRBV29-1	TRBJ1-1	CSEGQDTEAFF
few	TRBV28	TRBJ2-5	CASRTPQETQYF
few	TRBV10-3	TRBJ2-7	CAISESRYEQYF
-	TRBV10-1	TRBJ2-2	CASRDSSRELFF